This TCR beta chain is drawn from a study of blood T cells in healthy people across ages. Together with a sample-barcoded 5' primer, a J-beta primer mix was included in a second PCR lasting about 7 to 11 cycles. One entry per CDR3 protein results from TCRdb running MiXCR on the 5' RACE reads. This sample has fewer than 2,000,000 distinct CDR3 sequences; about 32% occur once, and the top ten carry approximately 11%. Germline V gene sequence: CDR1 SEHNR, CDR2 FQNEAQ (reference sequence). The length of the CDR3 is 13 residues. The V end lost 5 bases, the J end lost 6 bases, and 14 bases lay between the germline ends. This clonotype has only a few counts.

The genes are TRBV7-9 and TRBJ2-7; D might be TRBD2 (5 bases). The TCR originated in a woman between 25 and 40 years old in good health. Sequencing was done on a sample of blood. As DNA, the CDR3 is TGTGCCAGCAGCCGACCGCCCCGGGGCGAGCAGTACTTC. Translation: CASSRPPRGEQYF. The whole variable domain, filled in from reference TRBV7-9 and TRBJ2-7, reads DTGVSQNPRHKITKRGQNVTFRCDPISEHNRLYWYRQTLGQGPEFLTYFQNEAQLEKSRLLSDRFSAERPKGSFSTLEIQRTEQGDSAMYLCASSRPPRGEQYFGPGTRLTVT.